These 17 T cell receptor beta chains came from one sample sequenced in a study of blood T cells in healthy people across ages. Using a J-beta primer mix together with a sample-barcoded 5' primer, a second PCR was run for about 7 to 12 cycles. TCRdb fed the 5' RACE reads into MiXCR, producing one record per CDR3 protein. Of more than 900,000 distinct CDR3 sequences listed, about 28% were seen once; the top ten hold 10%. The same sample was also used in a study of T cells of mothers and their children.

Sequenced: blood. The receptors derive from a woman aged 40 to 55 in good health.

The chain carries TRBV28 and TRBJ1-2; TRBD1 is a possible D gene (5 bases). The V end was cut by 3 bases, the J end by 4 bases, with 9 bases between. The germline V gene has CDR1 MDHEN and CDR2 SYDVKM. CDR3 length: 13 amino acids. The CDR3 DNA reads TGTGCCAGCAGTTTTAGACAGCTCTATGGCTACACCTTC. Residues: CASSFRQLYGYTF.

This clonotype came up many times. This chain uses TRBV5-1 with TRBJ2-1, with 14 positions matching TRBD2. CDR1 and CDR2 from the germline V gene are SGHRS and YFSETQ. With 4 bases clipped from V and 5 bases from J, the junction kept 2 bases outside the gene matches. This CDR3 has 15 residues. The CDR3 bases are TGCGCCAGCAGCCCGGGACTAGCGGGGGACAATGAGCAGTTCTTC. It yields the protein CASSPGLAGDNEQFF.

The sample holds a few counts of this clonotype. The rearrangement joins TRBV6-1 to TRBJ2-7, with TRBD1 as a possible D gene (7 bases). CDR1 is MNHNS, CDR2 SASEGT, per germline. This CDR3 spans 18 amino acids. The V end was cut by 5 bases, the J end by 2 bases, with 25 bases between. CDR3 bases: TGTGCCAGCAGTCTCCACTCTCAGGGGGGACCCTATACCTACGAGCAGTACTTC. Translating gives CASSLHSQGGPYTYEQYF.

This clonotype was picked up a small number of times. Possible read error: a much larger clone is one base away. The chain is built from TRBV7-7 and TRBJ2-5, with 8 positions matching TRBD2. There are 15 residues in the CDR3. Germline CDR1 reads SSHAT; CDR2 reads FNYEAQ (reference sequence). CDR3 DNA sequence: TGTGCTAGCAGCCGAGGACTAGCCAACCAAGAGACCCAGTACTTC. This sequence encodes CASSRGLANQETQYF.

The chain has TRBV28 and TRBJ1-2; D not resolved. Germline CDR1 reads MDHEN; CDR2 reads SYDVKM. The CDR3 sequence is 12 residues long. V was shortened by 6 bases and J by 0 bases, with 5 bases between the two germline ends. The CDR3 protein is CASRVANYGYTF. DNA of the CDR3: TGTGCCAGCAGGGTAGCTAACTATGGCTACACCTTC.

For the CDR3, the DNA is TGTGCCAGCAGCACTCAGGGGAACCTGAACACCGGGGAGCTGTTTTTT. Translation gives CASSTQGNLNTGELFF. The rearrangement links TRBV7-2 to TRBJ2-2, with D possibly being TRBD1 (6 bases). This CDR3 region has 16 residues. Germline V gene lookup returns CDR1 SGHTA and CDR2 FQGNSA. The V gene lost 5 bases and the J gene lost 1 base, with 14 bases spanning the gap. The full variable domain, its missing parts supplied by reference TRBV7-2 and TRBJ2-2, is GAGVSQSPSNKVTEKGKDVELRCDPISGHTALYWYRQSLGQGLEFLIYFQGNSAPDKSGLPSDRFSAERTGGSVSTLTIQRTQQEDSAVYLCASSTQGNLNTGELFFGEGSRLTVL.

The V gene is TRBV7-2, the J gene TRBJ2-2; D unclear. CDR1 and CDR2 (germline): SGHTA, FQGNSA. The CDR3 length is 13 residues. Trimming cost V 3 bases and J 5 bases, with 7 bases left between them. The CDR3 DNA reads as TGTGCCAGCAGCTTTAGGCCGACCGGGGAGCTGTTTTTT. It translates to CASSFRPTGELFF.

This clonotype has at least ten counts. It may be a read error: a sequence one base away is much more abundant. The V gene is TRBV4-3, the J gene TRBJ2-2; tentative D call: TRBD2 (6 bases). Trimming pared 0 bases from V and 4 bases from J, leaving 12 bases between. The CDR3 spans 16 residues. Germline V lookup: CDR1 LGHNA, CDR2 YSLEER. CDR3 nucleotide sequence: TGCGCCAGCAGCCAAGATCGGGAGACAGTCACCGGGGAGCTGTTTTTT. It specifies CASSQDRETVTGELFF.

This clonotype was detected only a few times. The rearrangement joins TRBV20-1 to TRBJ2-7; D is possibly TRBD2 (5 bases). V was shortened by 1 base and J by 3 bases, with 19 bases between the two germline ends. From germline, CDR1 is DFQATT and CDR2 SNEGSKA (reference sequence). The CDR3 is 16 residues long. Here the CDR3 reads CSARGRTAEGGYEQYF. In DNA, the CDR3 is TGCAGTGCTAGAGGACGCACAGCAGAGGGTGGCTACGAGCAGTACTTC.

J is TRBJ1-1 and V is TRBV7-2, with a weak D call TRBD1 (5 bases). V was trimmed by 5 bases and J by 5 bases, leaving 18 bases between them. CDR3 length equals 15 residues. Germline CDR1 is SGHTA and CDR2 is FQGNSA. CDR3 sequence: CASSRPSQGRTEAFF. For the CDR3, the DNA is TGTGCCAGCAGCCGTCCATCTCAGGGTAGGACTGAAGCTTTCTTT.

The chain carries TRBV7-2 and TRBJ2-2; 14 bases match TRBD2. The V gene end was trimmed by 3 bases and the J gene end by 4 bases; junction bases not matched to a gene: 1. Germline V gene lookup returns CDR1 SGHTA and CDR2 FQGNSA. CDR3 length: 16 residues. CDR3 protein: CASSFGLAGGTGELFF. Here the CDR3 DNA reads TGTGCCAGCAGCTTCGGACTAGCGGGGGGCACCGGGGAGCTGTTTTTT. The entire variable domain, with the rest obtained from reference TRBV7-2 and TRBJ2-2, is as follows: GAGVSQSPSNKVTEKGKDVELRCDPISGHTALYWYRQSLGQGLEFLIYFQGNSAPDKSGLPSDRFSAERTGGSVSTLTIQRTQQEDSAVYLCASSFGLAGGTGELFFGEGSRLTVL.

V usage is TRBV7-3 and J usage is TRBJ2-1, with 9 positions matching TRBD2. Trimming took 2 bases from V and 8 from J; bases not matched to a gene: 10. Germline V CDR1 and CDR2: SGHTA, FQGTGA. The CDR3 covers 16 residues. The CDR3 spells CASSLRAGGAMHEQFF. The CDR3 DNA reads TGTGCCAGCAGCTTACGAGCGGGAGGAGCGATGCATGAGCAGTTCTTC.

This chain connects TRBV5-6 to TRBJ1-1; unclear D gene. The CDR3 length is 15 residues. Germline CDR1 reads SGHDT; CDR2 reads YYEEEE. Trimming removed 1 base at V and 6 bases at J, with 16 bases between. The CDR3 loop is CASSLPPGSSPEAFF. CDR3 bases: TGTGCCAGCAGCTTGCCCCCGGGTTCTAGCCCTGAAGCTTTCTTT.

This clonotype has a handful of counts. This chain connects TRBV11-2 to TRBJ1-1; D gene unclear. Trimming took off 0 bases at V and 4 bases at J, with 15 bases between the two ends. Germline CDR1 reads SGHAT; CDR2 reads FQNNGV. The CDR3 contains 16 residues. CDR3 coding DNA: TGTGCCAGCAGCTTAGAATACGGTCCTAAGGCCACTGAAGCTTTCTTT. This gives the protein CASSLEYGPKATEAFF. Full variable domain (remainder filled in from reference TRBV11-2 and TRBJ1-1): EAGVAQSPRYKIIEKRQSVAFWCNPISGHATLYWYQQILGQGPKLLIQFQNNGVVDDSQLPKDRFSAERLKGVDSTLKIQPAKLEDSAVYLCASSLEYGPKATEAFFGQGTRLTVV.

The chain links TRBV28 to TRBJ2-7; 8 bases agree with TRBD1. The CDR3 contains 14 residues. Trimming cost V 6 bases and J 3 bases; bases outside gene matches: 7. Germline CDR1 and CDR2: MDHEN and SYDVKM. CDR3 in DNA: TGTGCCAGCAGACCAGGGGGCTCGGTCTACGAGCAGTACTTC. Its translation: CASRPGGSVYEQYF.

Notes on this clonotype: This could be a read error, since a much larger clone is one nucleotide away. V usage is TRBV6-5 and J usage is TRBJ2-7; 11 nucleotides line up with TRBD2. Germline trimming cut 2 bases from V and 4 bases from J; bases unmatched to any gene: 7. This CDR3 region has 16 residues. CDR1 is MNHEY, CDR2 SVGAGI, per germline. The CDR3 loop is CASSYQSSGGRYEQYF. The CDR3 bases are TGTGCCAGCAGTTACCAATCTAGCGGGGGGCGATACGAGCAGTACTTC.

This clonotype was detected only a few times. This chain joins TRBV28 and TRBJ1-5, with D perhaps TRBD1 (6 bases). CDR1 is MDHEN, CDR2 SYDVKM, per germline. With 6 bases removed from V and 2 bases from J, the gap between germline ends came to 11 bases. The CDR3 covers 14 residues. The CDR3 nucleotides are TGTGCCAGCAGGGACAGTATCCGCAATCAGCCCCAGCATTTT. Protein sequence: CASRDSIRNQPQHF.